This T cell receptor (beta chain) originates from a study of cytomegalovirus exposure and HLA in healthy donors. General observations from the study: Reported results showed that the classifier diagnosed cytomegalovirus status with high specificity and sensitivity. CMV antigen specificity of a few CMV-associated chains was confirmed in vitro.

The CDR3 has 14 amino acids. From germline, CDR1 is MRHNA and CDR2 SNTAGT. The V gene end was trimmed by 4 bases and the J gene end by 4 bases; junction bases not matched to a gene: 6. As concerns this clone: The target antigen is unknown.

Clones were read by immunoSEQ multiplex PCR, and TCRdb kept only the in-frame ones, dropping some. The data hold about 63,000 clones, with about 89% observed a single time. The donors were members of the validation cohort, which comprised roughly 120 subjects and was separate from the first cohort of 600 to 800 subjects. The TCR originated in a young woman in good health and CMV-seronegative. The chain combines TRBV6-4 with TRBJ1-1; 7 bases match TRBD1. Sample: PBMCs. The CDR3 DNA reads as TGTGCCAGCAGTGCCGCACCAGGGGGCACTGAAGCTTTCTTT. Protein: CASSAAPGGTEAFF.